The next 5 T cell receptor beta chains were all read from a single sample in a study of blood T cell repertoires in COVID-19. Measured with immunoSEQ multiplex PCR; TCRdb has only the in-frame clones, and not every one. The data show 77,000 or so clones, with 75% to 85% seen just once and 6.5% to 7.5% held by the top ten. Sequenced sample: peripheral blood. These receptors all come from a man aged 30 to 39 with COVID-19, enrolled during active disease.

This chain joins TRBV5-6 and TRBJ2-1; the D is unclear. Trimming took 0 bases from V and 8 from J, leaving 12 bases between them. This CDR3 comprises 14 residues. Germline V gene lookup returns CDR1 SGHDT and CDR2 YYEEEE. CDR3 sequence reads: CASSLVFVGDEQFF. The CDR3 DNA reads as TGTGCCAGCAGCTTGGTCTTTGTGGGCGATGAGCAGTTCTTC.

The rearrangement links TRBV25-1 to TRBJ1-1, with D perhaps matching TRBD1 (5 bases). Germline loops: CDR1 MGHDK, CDR2 SYGVNS. Trimming stripped 2 bases from V and 5 bases from J, with 12 bases between. This CDR3 region has 14 residues. The CDR3 DNA is TGTGCCAGCAGTGAACAGGGTGAAGGGACTGAAGCTTTCTTT. Amino acids: CASSEQGEGTEAFF.

The V gene is TRBV5-1, the J gene TRBJ2-5; possibly TRBD1 for D (5 bases). The germline gives CDR1 SGHRS, CDR2 YFSETQ. The CDR3 totals 14 residues. The V end was cut by 0 bases, the J end by 1 base, with 7 bases between. CDR3 coding DNA: TGCGCCAGCAGCTTGGCGACAGCCCAAGAGACCCAGTACTTC. It yields the protein CASSLATAQETQYF.

The CDR3 loop is CASSPQGRESDNEQFF. For the CDR3, the DNA is TGTGCCAGCAGCCCTCAGGGGCGGGAGTCGGACAATGAGCAGTTCTTC. The chain is built from TRBV5-4 and TRBJ2-1, with D possibly matching TRBD2 (7 bases). The CDR3 is made up of 16 amino acids. CDR1 and CDR2 (germline): SGHNT, YYREEE (reference sequence). With 4 bases removed from V and 5 bases from J, the gap between germline ends came to 19 bases.

The V gene is TRBV2, the J gene TRBJ2-1; TRBD2 aligns across 13 bases. CDR3 length equals 16 residues. With 1 base clipped from V and 4 bases from J, the junction kept 1 base outside the gene matches. CDR1 is SNHLY, CDR2 FYNNEI, per germline. In DNA, the CDR3 is TGTGCCAGCAGTGAAGGACTAGCGGGAGGATACAATGAGCAGTTCTTC. Its translation: CASSEGLAGGYNEQFF. The variable domain in full, completed from reference TRBV2 and TRBJ2-1, reads EPEVTQTPSHQVTQMGQEVILRCVPISNHLYFYWYRQILGQKVEFLVSFYNNEISEKSEIFDDQFSVERPDGSNFTLKIRSTKLEDSAMYFCASSEGLAGGYNEQFFGPGTRLTVL.